The 23 T cell receptor beta chains in this list originate from one sample, sequenced in a study of OX40 agonist ivuxolimab in advanced cancers. Using immunoSEQ multiplex PCR, the repertoire was profiled, and TCRdb retains in-frame clones only, with some absent. The sample holds about 13,000 clones, 70% to 80% seen once. This specimen consisted of CD4+ or CD8+ T cells sorted from blood, obtained in a trial of the OX40 agonist ivuxolimab. These receptors all stem from an adult with an advanced solid tumor such as melanoma, head and neck, liver or kidney cancer.

V usage is TRBV28 and J usage is TRBJ2-1; tentatively, D is TRBD1 (6 bases). Between the trimmed V and J ends, which lost 8 bases and 3 bases, there was a span of 17 bases. Germline V gene lookup returns CDR1 MDHEN and CDR2 SYDVKM. The CDR3 extends over 15 amino acids. The CDR3, as DNA: TGTGCCAGCGGAAACCTGGGACAAAACTACAATGAGCAGTTCTTC. Protein product: CASGNLGQNYNEQFF.

The rearrangement uses TRBV13 and TRBJ1-1; tentatively, D is TRBD1 (5 bases). Trimming removed 4 bases at V and 1 base at J, with 10 bases between. This CDR3 region has 14 residues. Germline V gene lookup returns CDR1 PRHDT and CDR2 FYEKMQ (reference sequence). The CDR3 sequence is CASSSRGTNTEAFF. The CDR3 nucleotides are TGTGCCAGCAGCTCCCGGGGGACGAACACTGAAGCTTTCTTT.

This chain joins TRBV9 and TRBJ2-1, with a weak D call TRBD2 (6 bases). CDR3 size: 14 residues. Looked up from germline, CDR1 is SGDLS and CDR2 is YYNGEE. V was pared by 4 bases and J by 1 base, with 9 bases between. In DNA, the CDR3 is TGTGCCAGCAGCCCTAGCGTATCCTACAATGAGCAGTTCTTC. Its translation: CASSPSVSYNEQFF.

V is TRBV30 and J is TRBJ1-2; a weak D match, TRBD1 (5 bases). V was shortened by 3 bases and J by 0 bases, with 8 bases between the two germline ends. The CDR3 covers 13 residues. Germline CDR1 and CDR2: GTSNPN and SVGIG (reference sequence). CDR3 nucleotides: TGTGCCTGGAGCCAGACAGCTAACTATGGCTACACCTTC. Its translation is CAWSQTANYGYTF.

V gene TRBV6-1 combines with J gene TRBJ1-5; 9 bases fit TRBD1. The CDR3 runs to 17 residues. CDR1 is MNHNS, CDR2 SASEGT, per germline. V lost 1 base, J lost 0 bases, and 4 bases stayed unmatched. CDR3: CASSEGVTGGSNQPQHF. For the CDR3, the DNA is TGTGCCAGCAGTGAAGGGGTGACAGGGGGTAGCAATCAGCCCCAGCATTTT.

The count of this clone is one. V is TRBV29-1 and J is TRBJ2-1; possibly TRBD2 for D (5 bases). This CDR3 region has 11 residues. V lost 7 bases, J lost 6 bases, and 10 bases lay in between. The germline V gene encodes CDR1 SQVTM and CDR2 ANQGSEA. DNA of the CDR3: TGCAGCGGAATTAGCGTCAATGAGCAGTTCTTC. Translating gives CSGISVNEQFF.

The chain links TRBV5-5 to TRBJ2-7; D possibly matches TRBD1 or TRBD2 (5 bases each). The CDR3 is made up of 15 amino acids. V was pared by 0 bases and J by 5 bases, with 15 bases between. In germline, CDR1 is SGHKS, CDR2 YYEKEE (reference sequence). CDR3 loop: CASSLGGPPVDEQYF. CDR3 nucleotides: TGTGCCAGCAGCTTGGGGGGACCGCCGGTCGACGAGCAGTACTTC.

The chain is built from TRBV6-6 and TRBJ2-7; no definite D call. V was clipped by 5 bases and J by 5 bases, with 13 bases between them. The germline gives CDR1 MNHNY, CDR2 SVGAGI (reference sequence). The CDR3 contains 13 residues. The CDR3 DNA reads as TGTGCCAGCAGTGAGAGCAATCGGGACGAGCAGTACTTC. This gives the protein CASSESNRDEQYF.

The chain's CDR3 is CVRSFRGGYGYEQYF. The CDR3 DNA reads TGTGTCAGAAGCTTCAGAGGGGGGTACGGCTACGAGCAGTACTTC. The chain employs TRBV7-5 and TRBJ2-7. TRBV7-5 counts as a pseudogene. This CDR3 contains 15 residues.

The CDR3: CASSLVGQGTEQFF. DNA of the CDR3: TGTGCCAGCAGCTTGGTGGGACAGGGGACTGAGCAGTTCTTC. The J gene is TRBJ2-1, the V gene TRBV5-8, with 10 bases that match TRBD1. V shed 0 bases and J 9 bases; nucleotides not matched to a gene: 3. CDR3 length: 14 residues. Germline V gives CDR1 SGHTS, CDR2 YDEGEE.

The chain joins TRBV7-3 to TRBJ2-1; D may correspond to TRBD1 or TRBD2 (5 bases each). CDR3 length: 15 residues. In germline, CDR1 is SGHTA, CDR2 FQGTGA. Trimming removed 5 bases from V and 1 base from J, with 12 bases in between. In DNA, the CDR3 is TGTGCCAGCAGCACGGACGGGGCTTCCTACAATGAGCAGTTCTTC. Translation gives CASSTDGASYNEQFF.

As concerns this clone: A junction boundary mismatches the germline segment, possibly from a read error. The genes are TRBV5-1 and TRBJ1-2; D gene ambiguous. This CDR3 has 8 residues. Germline loops: CDR1 SGHRS, CDR2 YFSETQ. The CDR3 region is CASSLRDF. The CDR3 DNA is TGCGCCAGCAGCTTGAGGGACTTC.

This clone was found a few times. The V and J genes are TRBV7-8 and TRBJ2-1; TRBD2 agrees at 9 bases. V lost 1 base, J lost 7 bases, and 5 bases stayed unmatched. This CDR3 has 15 residues. Germline V CDR1 and CDR2: SGHVS, FQNEAQ. In DNA, the CDR3 is TGTGCCAGCAGCTTAGGTAGCGGGAGTTTAAATGAGCAGTTCTTC. It specifies CASSLGSGSLNEQFF. The full variable domain, its missing parts supplied by reference TRBV7-8 and TRBJ2-1, is GAGVSQSPRYKVAKRGQDVALRCDPISGHVSLFWYQQALGQGPEFLTYFQNEAQLDKSGLPSDRFFAERPEGSVSTLKIQRTQQEDSAVYLCASSLGSGSLNEQFFGPGTRLTVL.

This clone came up once. The rearrangement links TRBV6-1 to TRBJ2-7; 7 bases are a match to TRBD2. This CDR3 is 13 amino acids long. The germline gives CDR1 MNHNS, CDR2 SASEGT. With V trimmed by 7 bases and J by 3 bases, 6 bases remained unmatched. CDR3 residues: CASTTSPGYEQYF. The CDR3 DNA reads as TGTGCCAGCACGACTAGCCCGGGCTACGAGCAGTACTTC.

The rearrangement links TRBV5-6 to TRBJ2-7; D is ambiguous. Germline values: CDR1 SGHDT, CDR2 YYEEEE. The CDR3 is made up of 13 amino acids. Trimming pared 4 bases from V and 12 bases from J, leaving 20 bases between. The CDR3 nucleotides read TGTGCCAGCAGCCTCGATGGGTCCCTCCGCGGGTACTTC. It yields the protein CASSLDGSLRGYF.

The genes are TRBV19 and TRBJ1-3; 7 bases match TRBD1. The CDR3 is made up of 16 amino acids. Germline trimming cut 3 bases from V and 6 bases from J; bases unmatched to any gene: 11. From germline, CDR1 is LNHDA and CDR2 SQIVND (reference sequence). The CDR3 region has the DNA TGTGCCAGTAGTATTGGGGACAGAGCAGTCCCAAACACCATATATTTT. It is translated as CASSIGDRAVPNTIYF.

The chain couples TRBV27 to TRBJ2-1; perhaps TRBD2 as D (6 bases). The CDR3 is 18 amino acids. The germline gives CDR1 MNHEY, CDR2 SMNVEV (reference sequence). The V end lost 2 bases, the J end lost 0 bases, and 17 bases lay between the germline ends. CDR3 coding DNA: TGTGCCAGCAGTTTACCCCAAGCGGGCCCTTCCTCCTACAATGAGCAGTTCTTC. Translation: CASSLPQAGPSSYNEQFF.

The V and J genes are TRBV20-1 and TRBJ1-1; D gene uncertain. V was trimmed by 7 bases and J by 6 bases, leaving 12 bases between them. Germline V gene sequence: CDR1 DFQATT, CDR2 SNEGSKA (reference sequence). The CDR3 has 11 amino acids. CDR3 nucleotides: TGCAGTGGGGTCCCTCAGCCTGAAGCTTTCTTT. This codes for CSGVPQPEAFF.

The J gene is TRBJ2-3, the V gene TRBV15; D remains ambiguous. Germline CDR1 reads LNHNV; CDR2 reads YYDKDF (reference sequence). Trimming stripped 3 bases from V and 5 bases from J, with 12 bases between. CDR3 length: 14 amino acids. The DNA of the CDR3 is TGTGCCACCAGCAGTTCTTATTACGGAGATACGCAGTATTTT. It yields the protein CATSSSYYGDTQYF. Full variable domain (remainder filled in from reference TRBV15 and TRBJ2-3): DAMVIQNPRYQVTQFGKPVTLSCSQTLNHNVMYWYQQKSSQAPKLLFHYYDKDFNNEADTPDNFQSRRPNTSFCFLDIRSPGLGDTAMYLCATSSSYYGDTQYFGPGTRLTVL.

This clone came up a few times. This chain uses TRBV5-4 with TRBJ2-1, with D maybe TRBD2 (6 bases). The length of the CDR3 is 13 residues. Germline loops: CDR1 SGHNT, CDR2 YYREEE (reference sequence). Trimming removed 0 bases at V and 12 bases at J, with 13 bases between. CDR3 sequence reads: CASSLGGDVLQFF. The DNA of the CDR3 is TGTGCCAGCAGCTTGGGGGGGGACGTCCTGCAGTTCTTC. The variable domain in full, completed from reference TRBV5-4 and TRBJ2-1, reads ETGVTQSPTHLIKTRGQQVTLRCSSQSGHNTVSWYQQALGQGPQFIFQYYREEENGRGNFPPRFSGLQFPNYSSELNVNALELDDSALYLCASSLGGDVLQFFGPGTRLTVL.

This sequence joins TRBV11-2 and TRBJ2-1; D unresolved. V shed 1 base and J shed 1 base, with 2 bases lying between them. The CDR3 sequence is 13 residues long. Germline V gene lookup returns CDR1 SGHAT and CDR2 FQNNGV. The CDR3 DNA sequence: TGTGCCAGCAGCTTAGTATCCTACAATGAGCAGTTCTTC. Translation: CASSLVSYNEQFF.

The chain employs TRBV11-2 and TRBJ2-7; a possible D gene is TRBD2 (5 bases). The germline V gene encodes CDR1 SGHAT and CDR2 FQNNGV. The V gene lost 1 base and the J gene lost 2 bases, with 6 bases spanning the gap. This CDR3 contains 13 residues. As DNA, the CDR3 is TGTGCCAGCAGCTTAGGGAGGACCTACGAGCAGTACTTC. This sequence encodes CASSLGRTYEQYF.

This clone was counted a single time. V and J are TRBV23-1 and TRBJ2-1, with D unclear. TRBV23-1 is an open reading frame whose function is uncertain. With 6 bases removed from V and 9 bases from J, the gap between germline ends came to 3 bases. This CDR3 is 9 amino acids long. The CDR3 region has the DNA TGCGCCAGCAGGTGTGAGCAGTTCTTC. Translation: CASRCEQFF.